Given below is one TCR beta chain in context. These data come from a study of ipilimumab plus nivolumab after autologous stem cell transplantation. The germline CDR1 and CDR2 sequences are MNHEY and SVGAGI. V was clipped by 6 bases and J by 8 bases; unmatched bases: 7. The CDR3 sequence is 15 residues long. Method: immunoSEQ multiplex PCR; TCRdb's copy keeps in-frame clones and lacks some. The table records just over 40,000 clones, around 93% of them present only once. Through week 26, nivolumab 3 mg/kg IV was given weeks 1, 4, 7, 10, then biweekly. This chain connects TRBV6-5 to TRBJ2-2; 12 nucleotides agree with TRBD1. The receptor's source is a male donor with multiple myeloma. Here the sequenced sample was PBMCs, taken in a trial of ipilimumab plus nivolumab as post-transplant consolidation. The CDR3 bases are TGTGCCAGCAGCAGGGACAGGGGGCGTGCGGGGGAGCTGTTTTTT. It specifies CASSRDRGRAGELFF.